Listed below are T cell receptor beta chains from one sample, sequenced in a study of blood T cell repertoires in COVID-19. Sequencing was performed with immunoSEQ multiplex PCR; in TCRdb, only in-frame clones are kept and a portion is missing. The profile shows approximately 150,000 clones, 70% to 90% of them singletons. Sequences were obtained from PBMCs or T cells enriched from blood (not recorded which). These receptors all come from a woman in her fifties or sixties with acute COVID-19. CDR3s leave out the opening cysteine and the closing phenylalanine or tryptophan. A clone size is listed for some rows: how often the clone was seen (once, few, many), or a class if it is expanded.

v_gene	j_gene	abundance	CDR3aa
TRBV5-1	TRBJ2-7	.	ASSLGDYEQY
TRBV6-5	TRBJ2-7	.	ASSITYEQY
TRBV18	TRBJ1-1	.	ASSPRDSAAEAF
TRBV7-3	TRBJ2-5	.	ASSLSSGTGETQY
TRBV7-8	TRBJ1-1	.	ASSLVSGVNTEAF
TRBV4-2	TRBJ2-7	.	ASSQVGETSHEQY
TRBV19	TRBJ1-1	.	ASSIGGMNTEAF
TRBV6-2/TRBV6-3	TRBJ2-7	.	ASSSRANEQY
TRBV5-1	TRBJ2-7	.	ASSLAGGAPEQY
TRBV11-2	TRBJ2-7	.	ASSFVSYEQY
TRBV2	TRBJ2-7	.	ASSSQGAGGPYEQY
TRBV18	TRBJ2-7	.	ASSPVGGNEQY
TRBV18	TRBJ2-5	once	ASSLYTSGSQETQY
TRBV3-1/TRBV3-2	TRBJ1-5	.	ASSPRGSNQPQH
TRBV19	TRBJ1-2	.	ASSIGGGSGYT
TRBV19	TRBJ2-2	.	ASSEQANTGELF
TRBV12-3/TRBV12-4	TRBJ1-2	.	ASSRDSNYGYT
TRBV2	TRBJ1-1	.	ASSEGEVVAEAF
TRBV3-1/TRBV3-2	TRBJ1-4	.	ASSRGTGATNEKLF
TRBV9	TRBJ1-1	.	ASSKTGGASSEAF
TRBV27	TRBJ2-4	.	ASSRPGQGMENIQY
TRBV28	TRBJ1-5	.	ASSRQPGAQH
TRBV20-1	TRBJ2-7	.	SASGSYEQY
TRBV5-5	TRBJ1-5	few	ASSLDRGGIQPQH
TRBV4-3	TRBJ2-3	.	ASSQDLGGGTDTQY
TRBV19	TRBJ1-4	.	ASSIDLTVSEKLF
TRBV25-1	TRBJ1-5	.	ASSEWSGTPIPNQPQH
TRBV5-4	TRBJ2-5	.	ASSFGGADAGQY
TRBV4-1	TRBJ2-2	.	ASREASTTGELF
TRBV3-1/TRBV3-2	TRBJ2-7	.	ASSQDLRRRTYEQY
TRBV6-1	TRBJ1-3	.	ASSDHALSSGNTIY
TRBV5-4	TRBJ2-1	.	ASSLGTSGSRDEQF
TRBV6-1	TRBJ2-2	.	ASSELAGDTGELF
TRBV5-4	TRBJ2-3	.	ASSLAGGRRTDTQY
TRBV24-1	TRBJ2-1	.	ATGTSGTNEQF
TRBV6-2/TRBV6-3	TRBJ1-3	.	ASSYGRNTIY